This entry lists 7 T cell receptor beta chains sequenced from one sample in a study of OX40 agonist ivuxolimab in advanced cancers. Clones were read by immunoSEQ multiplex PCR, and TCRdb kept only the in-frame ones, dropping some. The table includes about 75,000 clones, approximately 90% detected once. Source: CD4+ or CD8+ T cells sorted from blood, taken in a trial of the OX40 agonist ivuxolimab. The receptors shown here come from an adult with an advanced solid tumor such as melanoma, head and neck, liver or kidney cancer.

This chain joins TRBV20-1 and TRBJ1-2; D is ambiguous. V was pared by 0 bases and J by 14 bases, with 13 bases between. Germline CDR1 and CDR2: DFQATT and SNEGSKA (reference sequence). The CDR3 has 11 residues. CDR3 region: CSARDTKTDTF. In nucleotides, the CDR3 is TGCAGTGCTAGAGATACAAAAACGGATACCTTC.

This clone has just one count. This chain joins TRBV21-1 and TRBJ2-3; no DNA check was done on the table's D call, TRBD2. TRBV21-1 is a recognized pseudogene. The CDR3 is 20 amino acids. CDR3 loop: CASSNTETSGGYSSTDTQYF. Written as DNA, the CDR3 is TGTGCCAGCAGCAATACGGAGACTAGCGGGGGGTATTCTAGCACAGATACGCAGTATTTT.

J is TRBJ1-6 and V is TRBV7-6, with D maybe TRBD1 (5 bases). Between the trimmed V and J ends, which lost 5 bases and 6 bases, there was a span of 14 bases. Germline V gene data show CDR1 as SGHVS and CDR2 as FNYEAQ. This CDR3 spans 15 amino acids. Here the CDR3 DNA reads TGTGCCAGCAGCAACAGCGCAGGGAGTAATTCACCCCTCCACTTT. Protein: CASSNSAGSNSPLHF. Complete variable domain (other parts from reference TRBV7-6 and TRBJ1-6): GAGVSQSPRYKVTKRGQDVALRCDPISGHVSLYWYRQALGQGPEFLTYFNYEAQQDKSGLPNDRFSAERPEGSISTLTIQRTEQRDSAMYRCASSNSAGSNSPLHFGNGTRLTVT.

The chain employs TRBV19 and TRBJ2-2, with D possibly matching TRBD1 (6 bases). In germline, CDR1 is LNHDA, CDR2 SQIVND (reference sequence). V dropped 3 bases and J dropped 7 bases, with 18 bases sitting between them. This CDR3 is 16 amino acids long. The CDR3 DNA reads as TGTGCCAGTAGTATGGGGATACAGGGAACAGGCGGGGAGCTGTTTTTT. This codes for CASSMGIQGTGGELFF.

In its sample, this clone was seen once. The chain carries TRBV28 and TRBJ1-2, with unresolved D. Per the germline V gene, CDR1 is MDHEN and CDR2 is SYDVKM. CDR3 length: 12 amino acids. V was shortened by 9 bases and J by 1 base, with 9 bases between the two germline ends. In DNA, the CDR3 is TGTGCCAGTCGTCCGTTTAACTATGGCTACACCTTC. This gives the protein CASRPFNYGYTF.

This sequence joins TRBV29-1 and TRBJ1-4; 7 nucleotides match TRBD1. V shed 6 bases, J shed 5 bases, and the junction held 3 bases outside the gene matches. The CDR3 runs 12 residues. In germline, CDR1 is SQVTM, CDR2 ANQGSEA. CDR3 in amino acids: CSVGDRNEKLFF. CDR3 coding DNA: TGCAGCGTGGGGGACAGAAATGAAAAACTGTTTTTT.

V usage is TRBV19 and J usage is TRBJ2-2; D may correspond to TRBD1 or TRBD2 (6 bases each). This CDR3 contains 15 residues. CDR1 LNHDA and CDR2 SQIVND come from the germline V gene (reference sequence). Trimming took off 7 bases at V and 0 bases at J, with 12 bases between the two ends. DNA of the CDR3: TGTGCCAGTAAAAAGGGGGAGGCGAACACCGGGGAGCTGTTTTTT. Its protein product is CASKKGEANTGELFF.